Each of the 7 T cell receptor beta chains below was sequenced from the same sample in a study of blood T cell repertoires in COVID-19 (dated by TCRdb to 2020 to 2021). The library came from the immunoSEQ multiplex PCR assay. TCRdb limited this immuneACCESS table to in-frame rearrangements with V and J called. A share of clones is missing; checked studies link under half to unresolved V genes, and the rest is unexplained. The sample table shows 90,000 to 120,000 clones, and roughly 80% are seen once. The ten largest make up roughly 19% of the sample. The specimen was peripheral blood. The receptor source for this set is a man between 65 and 85 years old with active or convalescent COVID-19.

The V and J genes are TRBV29-1 and TRBJ2-7; 8 bases are a match to TRBD1. The trim removed 8 bases at V and 1 base at J, leaving 4 bases unmatched. This CDR3 comprises 12 residues. CDR1 is SQVTM, CDR2 ANQGSEA, per germline. As DNA, the CDR3 is TGCAGCATGCAGGGGGCTTCCTACGAGCAGTACTTC. Its translation: CSMQGASYEQYF.

This clone was seen a handful of times. The chain combines TRBV7-9 with TRBJ2-7; D may be TRBD1 (6 bases). This CDR3 contains 12 residues. In germline, CDR1 is SEHNR, CDR2 FQNEAQ (reference sequence). V was cut by 5 bases and J by 2 bases, with 7 bases left in between. CDR3 loop: CASSRQAYEQYF. CDR3 coding DNA: TGTGCCAGCAGCCGACAGGCCTACGAGCAGTACTTC.

The chain uses TRBV19 and TRBJ1-4, with 9 bases that match TRBD1. The CDR3 consists of 16 residues. The V segment lost 7 bases and the J segment 5 bases; nucleotides outside the gene matches: 11. CDR1 is LNHDA and CDR2 is SQIVND in the germline V gene (reference sequence). CDR3 DNA: TGTGCCAGTAAAAATCCCCGGGACAGGGCGAATGAAAAACTGTTTTTT. As protein: CASKNPRDRANEKLFF.

With respect to this clone: The junction departs from germline at one end; a sequencing error may be responsible. The rearrangement uses TRBV7-7 and TRBJ2-2, with TRBD1 identical over 9 bases. The germline gives CDR1 SSHAT, CDR2 FNYEAQ (reference sequence). This CDR3 has 15 residues. CDR3 amino acids: CASSRDRAGTGELFF. CDR3 DNA: TGTGCTAGCAGCCGGGACAGGGCCGGCACCGGGGAGCTGTTTTTT.

J is TRBJ1-6 and V is TRBV10-2, with no clear D. Trimming pared 4 bases from V and 5 bases from J, leaving 9 bases between. The germline gives CDR1 WSHSY, CDR2 SAAADI. This CDR3 contains 14 residues. This CDR3 reads CASSGPDHNSPLHF. CDR3 coding DNA: TGCGCCAGCAGTGGGCCCGATCATAATTCACCCCTCCACTTT.

This sequence joins TRBV7-2 and TRBJ2-5, with 7 bases fitting TRBD1. V was clipped by 5 bases and J by 1 base; unmatched bases: 10. CDR3 size: 16 residues. Germline values: CDR1 SGHTA, CDR2 FQGNSA. DNA of the CDR3: TGTGCCAGCAGCGACGACTGGACAGGAGCCCAAGAGACCCAGTACTTC. It specifies CASSDDWTGAQETQYF.

This chain joins TRBV23-1 and TRBJ2-4; tentatively, D is TRBD1 (5 bases). TRBV23-1 is reported as an ORF; its role is uncertain. The CDR3 contains 19 residues. Trimming stripped 0 bases from V and 0 bases from J, with 18 bases between. CDR3 loop: CASSQSVQAARLAKNIQYF. For the CDR3, the DNA is TGCGCCAGCAGTCAATCGGTACAGGCAGCGCGTCTAGCCAAAAACATTCAGTACTTC.